A selection of T cell receptor beta chains follows, all from one sample in a study of shared clonotypes between healthy human individuals. Sequencing was performed with immunoSEQ multiplex PCR; in TCRdb, only in-frame clones are kept and a portion is missing. The table includes 2 million to 3 million clones, over 85% detected once. What was sequenced was naive CD4+ T cells from PBMCs. These receptors originate from a man aged 18 to 29 in good health. Some clones in this sample may be carry-over from other donors' samples. Each CDR3 is given with its conserved first and last residue. The D gene is left open where the match is weak. Clone sizes are given selectively: once, few, many, or a class where the clone is expanded.

j_call: TRBJ1-5; v_call: TRBV6-4; d_call: -; clone_size: -; cdr3_nt: TGTGCCAGCAGCTTGGGACCGAATCAGCCCCAGCATTTT; cdr3_aa: CASSLGPNQPQHF
j_call: TRBJ2-5; v_call: TRBV10-2; d_call: TRBD2; clone_size: -; cdr3_nt: TGCGCCACCCGACCGGGGGGCCAAGAGACCCAGTACTTC; cdr3_aa: CATRPGGQETQYF
j_call: TRBJ1-5; v_call: TRBV19; d_call: -; clone_size: -; cdr3_nt: TGTGCCAGTAGTATAGACAGGGGACTCTATAGCAATCAGCCCCAGCATTTT; cdr3_aa: CASSIDRGLYSNQPQHF
j_call: TRBJ2-7; v_call: TRBV4-1; d_call: TRBD2; clone_size: -; cdr3_nt: TGCGCCAGCAGCCGTACACTAGCGGGTGACTACGAGCAGTACTTC; cdr3_aa: CASSRTLAGDYEQYF
j_call: TRBJ2-3; v_call: TRBV28; d_call: TRBD1; clone_size: once; cdr3_nt: TGTGCCAGCAGTTCCTTAGGCAGGGGGCAGGCAGATACGCAGTATTTT; cdr3_aa: CASSSLGRGQADTQYF
j_call: TRBJ2-2; v_call: TRBV9; d_call: TRBD2; clone_size: few; cdr3_nt: TGTGCCAGCAGTCCCATGGGGACTAGCGGGAGGGTGCTGTTTTTT; cdr3_aa: CASSPMGTSGRVLFF
j_call: TRBJ1-1; v_call: TRBV28; d_call: -; clone_size: -; cdr3_nt: TGTGCCAGCAGTTTACGGGGCGGGGGAAATGAAGCTTTCTTT; cdr3_aa: CASSLRGGGNEAFF
j_call: TRBJ2-2; v_call: TRBV5-1; d_call: -; clone_size: -; cdr3_nt: TGCGCCAGCAGCTTGGAACAGATAACTTACACCGGGGAGCTGTTTTTT; cdr3_aa: CASSLEQITYTGELFF
j_call: TRBJ2-7; v_call: TRBV5-1; d_call: -; clone_size: -; cdr3_nt: TGCGCCAGCAGCTTTGACAGATACGAGCAGTACTTC; cdr3_aa: CASSFDRYEQYF
j_call: TRBJ2-1; v_call: TRBV2; d_call: TRBD2; clone_size: -; cdr3_nt: TGTGCCAGCAGTGAAGAGCAACTAGCGGGAGGAAATGAGCAGTTCTTC; cdr3_aa: CASSEEQLAGGNEQFF
j_call: TRBJ1-5; v_call: TRBV21-1; d_call: -; clone_size: -; cdr3_nt: TGTGCCAGCAGCAATGAGGGGTGGCAAGGACAGCCTCCTGATCAGCCCCAGCATTTT; cdr3_aa: CASSNEGWQGQPPDQPQHF
j_call: TRBJ2-7; v_call: TRBV4-1; d_call: TRBD2; clone_size: -; cdr3_nt: TGCGCCAGCAGCCGGGGGACTAGCGGTACCTACGAGCAGTACTTC; cdr3_aa: CASSRGTSGTYEQYF
j_call: TRBJ2-7; v_call: TRBV5-4; d_call: TRBD2; clone_size: -; cdr3_nt: TGTGCCAGCAGCATGTGGGGTGCGGGGGTTCGGAACGAGCAGTACTTC; cdr3_aa: CASSMWGAGVRNEQYF
j_call: TRBJ2-1; v_call: TRBV19; d_call: -; clone_size: once; cdr3_nt: TGTGCCAGTACCCCGGGGGAGAACTACAATGAGCAGTTCTTC; cdr3_aa: CASTPGENYNEQFF
j_call: TRBJ2-3; v_call: TRBV5-1; d_call: -; clone_size: -; cdr3_nt: TGCGCCAGCAGCTTAACGGGACCCTCCTACTCCCACACAGATACGCAGTATTTT; cdr3_aa: CASSLTGPSYSHTDTQYF
j_call: TRBJ2-1; v_call: TRBV27; d_call: TRBD2; clone_size: -; cdr3_nt: TGTGCCAGCAGCGGGACTAGCGGGACTAGGACCTCCTACAATGAGCAGTTCTTC; cdr3_aa: CASSGTSGTRTSYNEQFF
j_call: TRBJ2-2; v_call: TRBV5-1; d_call: -; clone_size: -; cdr3_nt: TGCGCCAGCAGCTTGCAGGGGAATGGCGGGGAGCTGTTTTTT; cdr3_aa: CASSLQGNGGELFF
j_call: TRBJ2-7; v_call: TRBV28; d_call: TRBD1; clone_size: -; cdr3_nt: TGTGCCAGCACCGACCGACAGGGACGAGTCGAGCAGTACTTC; cdr3_aa: CASTDRQGRVEQYF
j_call: TRBJ2-5; v_call: TRBV5-1; d_call: -; clone_size: -; cdr3_nt: TGCGCCAGCAGCTTGGCCCCGGGTTCCCAAGAGACCCAGTACTTC; cdr3_aa: CASSLAPGSQETQYF
j_call: TRBJ1-1; v_call: TRBV5-1; d_call: -; clone_size: -; cdr3_nt: TGCGCCAGCAGCTCAGACAAGCTCACTGAAGCTTTCTTT; cdr3_aa: CASSSDKLTEAFF
j_call: TRBJ2-7; v_call: TRBV15; d_call: TRBD2; clone_size: -; cdr3_nt: TGTGCCACCAGCTCTTCGCCGGGGAGGGTGGCCTACGAGCAGTACTTC; cdr3_aa: CATSSSPGRVAYEQYF
j_call: TRBJ1-4; v_call: TRBV5-8; d_call: -; clone_size: -; cdr3_nt: TGTGCCAGCAGCTTGGAAGCCGGAGTTACTAATGAAAAACTGTTTTTT; cdr3_aa: CASSLEAGVTNEKLFF
j_call: TRBJ1-1; v_call: TRBV5-6; d_call: -; clone_size: few; cdr3_nt: TGTGCCAGCAGCTTGAGGTATGAAGCTTTCTTT; cdr3_aa: CASSLRYEAFF
j_call: TRBJ2-7; v_call: TRBV11-2; d_call: -; clone_size: once; cdr3_nt: TGTGCCAGCAGCTTGGTTCGGCCGGGGGGCTATCTTGACGAGCAGTACTTC; cdr3_aa: CASSLVRPGGYLDEQYF
j_call: TRBJ1-1; v_call: TRBV4-1; d_call: -; clone_size: -; cdr3_nt: TGCGCCAGCAGCCAAGCCAACAGGAACACTGAAGCTTTCTTT; cdr3_aa: CASSQANRNTEAFF
j_call: TRBJ1-2; v_call: TRBV4-1; d_call: -; clone_size: -; cdr3_nt: TGCGCCAGCAGCCACCGGGACAATAATGGCTACACCTTC; cdr3_aa: CASSHRDNNGYTF
j_call: TRBJ2-5; v_call: TRBV9; d_call: -; clone_size: -; cdr3_nt: TGTGCCAGCAGCGCGGACCCTTCAAGGGGGGAGACCCAGTACTTC; cdr3_aa: CASSADPSRGETQYF
j_call: TRBJ2-7; v_call: TRBV25-1; d_call: TRBD1; clone_size: -; cdr3_nt: TGTGCCAGCAGTGAATTGGACAGGGGGGGGGAGCAGTACTTC; cdr3_aa: CASSELDRGGEQYF
j_call: TRBJ2-3; v_call: TRBV28; d_call: TRBD2; clone_size: -; cdr3_nt: TGTGCCAGCAGCTGGGTTCCCTCTAGCGGGAGGCCCACAGATACGCAGTATTTT; cdr3_aa: CASSWVPSSGRPTDTQYF
j_call: TRBJ2-5; v_call: TRBV10-3; d_call: TRBD1; clone_size: -; cdr3_nt: TGTGCCATCAGCGGGACAGGGCAAGAGACCCAGTACTTC; cdr3_aa: CAISGTGQETQYF
j_call: TRBJ2-1; v_call: TRBV30; d_call: TRBD1; clone_size: few; cdr3_nt: TGTGCCTGGAGGAGCAGGGGGCTTGCCTCCTACAATGAGCAGTTCTTC; cdr3_aa: CAWRSRGLASYNEQFF
j_call: TRBJ2-7; v_call: TRBV18; d_call: -; clone_size: -; cdr3_nt: TGTGCCAGCTCACCGCCCGCTGGCTACGAGCAGTACTTC; cdr3_aa: CASSPPAGYEQYF
j_call: TRBJ2-1; v_call: TRBV5-4; d_call: TRBD2; clone_size: -; cdr3_nt: TGTGCCAGCAGCTTGTCTCTAGCGGGAGTTTACAATGAGCAGTTCTTC; cdr3_aa: CASSLSLAGVYNEQFF
j_call: TRBJ2-2; v_call: TRBV28; d_call: TRBD2; clone_size: -; cdr3_nt: TGTGCCAGCAACGTAGCGGGAGTGAGTACCGGGGAGCTGTTTTTT; cdr3_aa: CASNVAGVSTGELFF
j_call: TRBJ2-2; v_call: TRBV9; d_call: TRBD1; clone_size: -; cdr3_nt: TGTGCCAGCAGCGTAATGGGACAGGGAACCGGGGAGCTGTTTTTT; cdr3_aa: CASSVMGQGTGELFF
j_call: TRBJ2-3; v_call: TRBV2; d_call: -; clone_size: -; cdr3_nt: TGTGCCAGCAGTGCTCTCATGACGTTAGACACGCAGTATTTT; cdr3_aa: CASSALMTLDTQYF
j_call: TRBJ1-1; v_call: TRBV6-1; d_call: TRBD1; clone_size: -; cdr3_nt: TGTGCCAGCAGTGATTTGGGGACAGCTCTGAACACTGAAGCTTTCTTT; cdr3_aa: CASSDLGTALNTEAFF
j_call: TRBJ2-5; v_call: TRBV7-9; d_call: TRBD1; clone_size: -; cdr3_nt: TGTGCCAGCAGCACGAACAGGGGTTCACGAGAGACCCAGTACTTC; cdr3_aa: CASSTNRGSRETQYF
j_call: TRBJ1-4; v_call: TRBV6-5; d_call: -; clone_size: -; cdr3_nt: TGTGCCAGCAGTTACAGGGATAATGAAAAACTGTTTTTT; cdr3_aa: CASSYRDNEKLFF
j_call: TRBJ1-1; v_call: TRBV5-4; d_call: TRBD1; clone_size: -; cdr3_nt: TGTGCCAGCAGCCCCGGACAGGGTATGGCGAACACTGAAGCTTTCTTT; cdr3_aa: CASSPGQGMANTEAFF
j_call: TRBJ2-7; v_call: TRBV6-1; d_call: TRBD1; clone_size: few; cdr3_nt: TGTGCCAGCACCGAGGGAGGGACAGGGGTCTACGAGCAGTACTTC; cdr3_aa: CASTEGGTGVYEQYF
j_call: TRBJ1-5; v_call: TRBV4-2; d_call: -; clone_size: -; cdr3_nt: TGTGCCAGCAGCCATCTACCCCGGGACCGCCGCAATCAGCCCCAGCATTTT; cdr3_aa: CASSHLPRDRRNQPQHF
j_call: TRBJ2-5; v_call: TRBV27; d_call: -; clone_size: once; cdr3_nt: TGTGCCAGCAGACAGCGCCAAGAGACCCAGTACTTC; cdr3_aa: CASRQRQETQYF
j_call: TRBJ2-7; v_call: TRBV5-1; d_call: -; clone_size: -; cdr3_nt: TGCGCCAGCAGGGAAATAGGGGACGAGCAGTACTTC; cdr3_aa: CASREIGDEQYF
j_call: TRBJ2-2; v_call: TRBV5-1; d_call: TRBD2; clone_size: -; cdr3_nt: TGCGCCAGCAGCTTGGTTTCGTGGACTAGCACCGGGCCCGGGGAGCTGTTTTTT; cdr3_aa: CASSLVSWTSTGPGELFF
j_call: TRBJ1-5; v_call: TRBV28; d_call: -; clone_size: -; cdr3_nt: TGTGCCAGCAGTTGGAGCCCGAATCAGCCCCAGCATTTT; cdr3_aa: CASSWSPNQPQHF
j_call: TRBJ1-2; v_call: TRBV9; d_call: TRBD1; clone_size: -; cdr3_nt: TGTGCCAGCAGCTCCGACGGGACAGGGGTTGGAGGCTACACCTTC; cdr3_aa: CASSSDGTGVGGYTF
j_call: TRBJ2-7; v_call: TRBV7-9; d_call: -; clone_size: -; cdr3_nt: TGTGCCAGCAGCTTAGAGGGACGGTCCAGCTACGAGCAGTACTTC; cdr3_aa: CASSLEGRSSYEQYF
j_call: TRBJ1-5; v_call: TRBV29-1; d_call: TRBD1; clone_size: few; cdr3_nt: TGCAGCGCCGGGACAGGGATTGATAATCAGCCCCAGCATTTT; cdr3_aa: CSAGTGIDNQPQHF
j_call: TRBJ1-2; v_call: TRBV15; d_call: -; clone_size: -; cdr3_nt: TGTGCCACCAGCAGAGATGGGACTTATGGCTACACCTTC; cdr3_aa: CATSRDGTYGYTF
j_call: TRBJ2-7; v_call: TRBV15; d_call: -; clone_size: once; cdr3_nt: TGTGCCACCAGCAGACAGGGGCCCCCTGGGGAGCAGTACTTC; cdr3_aa: CATSRQGPPGEQYF
j_call: TRBJ2-7; v_call: TRBV5-1; d_call: TRBD2; clone_size: -; cdr3_nt: TGCGCCAGCAGACAAAGACTAGCGGGAAACTACGAGCAGTACTTC; cdr3_aa: CASRQRLAGNYEQYF
j_call: TRBJ2-5; v_call: TRBV27; d_call: -; clone_size: -; cdr3_nt: TGTGCCAGCAGTTTAATTTCCCGAGAGACCCAGTACTTC; cdr3_aa: CASSLISRETQYF
j_call: TRBJ2-3; v_call: TRBV6-6; d_call: -; clone_size: -; cdr3_nt: TGTGCCAGCAGTTACGGCGGCAGGGTAGATACGCAGTATTTT; cdr3_aa: CASSYGGRVDTQYF
j_call: TRBJ1-2; v_call: TRBV6-5; d_call: -; clone_size: -; cdr3_nt: TGTGCCAGCAGTTTAAGGACAGCCGCCGGCTACACCTTC; cdr3_aa: CASSLRTAAGYTF